Given below is one TCR beta chain in context. The antigen remains unidentified. This specimen comes from a study of monozygotic twins with inflammatory bowel disease. Study-wide results and limits: Researchers reported no repertoire similarity difference between concordant and discordant twins, possibly from limited power.

Germline loops: CDR1 SEHNR, CDR2 FQNEAQ (reference sequence). The CDR3 has 11 residues. From its re-call of the 5' RACE reads, TCRdb lists each CDR3 protein once, without DNA. Recorded for this sample: 80,000 or so distinct CDR3 sequences. This chain uses TRBV7-9 with TRBJ2-3. Material for sequencing was blood. This TCR was sampled from a human donor with ulcerative colitis or Crohn's disease, or a healthy co-twin of an affected twin (not recorded which). Here the CDR3 reads CASSFFDTQYF.